The rows below give T cell receptor beta chains drawn from one sample of a study of blood T cell repertoires in COVID-19. This table comes from immunoSEQ multiplex PCR, and its TCRdb copy is limited to in-frame clones, with some not included. The repertoire holds hundreds of thousands of clones, over 75% seen once, with approximately 8.5% in the top ten. Material: peripheral blood. These receptors all come from a man younger than 35 with active or convalescent COVID-19. Both conserved end residues are part of each CDR3. The D gene is left open where the match is weak. For some rows the clone size is stated as once, few or many, or as a class when expanded; others skip it.

TGTGCCAGTGAAGGGGCTCACTTT | CASEGAHF | TRBJ1-1 | NA | NA | TRBV19
TGTGCCAGCAGCGCCCATGACAGGGTGCACTATGGCTACACCTTC | CASSAHDRVHYGYTF | TRBJ1-2 | NA | TRBD1 | TRBV9
TGCGCCAGCAGCCAACTTTCAGGCGACATTGAAAAACTGTTTTTT | CASSQLSGDIEKLFF | TRBJ1-4 | NA | NA | TRBV4-1
TGTGCCAGCGCCGGTCTCAGCGGGGGGGGGTCAGATACGCAGTATTTT | CASAGLSGGGSDTQYF | TRBJ2-3 | NA | TRBD2 | TRBV25-1
TGTGCCACCAGCGAAACAGGGGTCAAACTGTTTTTT | CATSETGVKLFF | TRBJ1-4 | NA | TRBD1 | TRBV24-1
TGTGCCAGCAGCTCATGGGAGGGCCACTCGTTCTACAATGAGCAGTTCTTC | CASSSWEGHSFYNEQFF | TRBJ2-1 | NA | TRBD2 | TRBV7-8
TGTGCCAGCTCCGACGGAGGCTCTGAAAAACTGTTTTTT | CASSDGGSEKLFF | TRBJ1-4 | NA | NA | TRBV18
TGCGCCAGCAGCCAAGGTCAGGGAAACGCCGGGGAGCTGTTTTTT | CASSQGQGNAGELFF | TRBJ2-2 | NA | NA | TRBV4-1
TGTGCCAGCAGCAGAAACGGGGGTAGCAATCAGCCCCAGCATTTT | CASSRNGGSNQPQHF | TRBJ1-5 | NA | NA | TRBV21-1
TGTGCCAGCAGTGACCTTCAGGGTTACTACACCTTC | CASSDLQGYYTF | TRBJ1-2 | NA | NA | TRBV6-1
TGTGCCAGCACCCTTGGGGGGGATCAGCCCCAGCATTTT | CASTLGGDQPQHF | TRBJ1-5 | NA | NA | TRBV12-3/TRBV12-4
TGTGCCAGCAGCGACACGGGACTCTCCTACGAGCAGTACTTC | CASSDTGLSYEQYF | TRBJ2-7 | NA | NA | TRBV5-6
TGCGCCAGCAGCCCCCTCCAAGAGACCCAGTACTTC | CASSPLQETQYF | TRBJ2-5 | NA | NA | TRBV4-1
TGCAGCGTGGGGGGGACAGGGCTTGAGACCCAGTACTTC | CSVGGTGLETQYF | TRBJ2-5 | NA | TRBD1 | TRBV29-1
TGTGCCAGCAGCTTAGGGGACAGGGCCACCGGGGAGCTGTTTTTT | CASSLGDRATGELFF | TRBJ2-2 | NA | TRBD1 | TRBV7-7
TGTGCCAGCAGTGAAGTGAGTCCTAACTATGGCTACACCTTC | CASSEVSPNYGYTF | TRBJ1-2 | NA | NA | TRBV6-1
TGTGCCAGCAGCGTACGGGGGGGCGTCTACGAGCAGTACTTC | CASSVRGGVYEQYF | TRBJ2-7 | NA | TRBD2 | TRBV9
TGTGCCAGCGGCGCCCCGGGTGGTAGGGGGCAAGAGACCCAGTACTTC | CASGAPGGRGQETQYF | TRBJ2-5 | NA | NA | TRBV11-2
TGTGCCAGCAGCTTAGGGGCAGGGGCAAATCAGCCCCAGCATTTT | CASSLGAGANQPQHF | TRBJ1-5 | NA | NA | TRBV7-2
TGTGCCAGCAGTGCGGGAGGGGCAGGGTGGAACCATGAGCAGTTCTTC | CASSAGGAGWNHEQFF | TRBJ2-1 | NA | TRBD2 | TRBV2
TGTGCCAGCAGTTTATCTTCCAGAAATCAGCCCCAGCATTTT | CASSLSSRNQPQHF | TRBJ1-5 | few | NA | TRBV28
TGTGCCAGCAGCGCCCAAGACAGGGAAGAGACCCAGTACTTC | CASSAQDREETQYF | TRBJ2-5 | NA | TRBD1 | TRBV9
TGTGCCAGTAGTATTGACAGGGGAGACATTCAGTACTTC | CASSIDRGDIQYF | TRBJ2-4 | NA | TRBD1 | TRBV19
TGTGCCAGTACCTCACTGAGGGGGACAGCGAACACTGAAGCTTTCTTT | CASTSLRGTANTEAFF | TRBJ1-1 | NA | TRBD1 | TRBV19
TGTGCCAGCAGCACGCAGTCTCTCTTCTCTGGAAACACCATATATTTT | CASSTQSLFSGNTIYF | TRBJ1-3 | NA | NA | TRBV7-2
TGTGCCAGCAGTGAAGAGGGGCTGGATGCTGAGCAGTTCTTC | CASSEEGLDAEQFF | TRBJ2-1 | NA | NA | TRBV2
TGCGCCAGCAGCTTGATCGGGACTAGCGTCAGAAGCTCCTACAATGAGCAGTTCTTC | CASSLIGTSVRSSYNEQFF | TRBJ2-1 | NA | TRBD2 | TRBV5-1
TGTGCCAGCAGCCAATTAGCGAGAGAGACCCAGTACTTC | CASSQLARETQYF | TRBJ2-5 | NA | NA | TRBV3-1/TRBV3-2
TGTGCCAGCACTGCCCCGGGCAATGAGCAGTTCTTC | CASTAPGNEQFF | TRBJ2-1 | NA | NA | TRBV25-1
TGTGCCAGCAGCTTCTTTCCCGGGGTTGAAGGTGGCTACACCTTC | CASSFFPGVEGGYTF | TRBJ1-2 | NA | NA | TRBV5-8
TGTGCCAGCAGTCCCGACAGGGTTGGCTACACCTTC | CASSPDRVGYTF | TRBJ1-2 | NA | TRBD1 | TRBV12-3/TRBV12-4
TGTGCCATCAGTCCGGACAAATACGAGCAGTACTTC | CAISPDKYEQYF | TRBJ2-7 | NA | NA | TRBV10-3
TGTGCCAGTAGTATCCCGGGACATTTCATAGGAAACACCATATATTTT | CASSIPGHFIGNTIYF | TRBJ1-3 | NA | NA | TRBV19
TGCAGCGCCGGGGGAGGGGACCTCTATGGCTACACCTTC | CSAGGGDLYGYTF | TRBJ1-2 | NA | NA | TRBV29-1
TGTGCCAGTAGTAGGACTAGCGGGGCTAGAGAGACCCAGTACTTC | CASSRTSGARETQYF | TRBJ2-5 | NA | TRBD2 | TRBV19
TGTGCCAGCAGTTTACGAACAGGGGCTGGCTACACCTTC | CASSLRTGAGYTF | TRBJ1-2 | NA | TRBD1 | TRBV12-3/TRBV12-4
TGTGCCAGCAGTACGACAGGGGACCTCTCTGGGGCCAACGTCCTGACTTTC | CASSTTGDLSGANVLTF | TRBJ2-6 | NA | TRBD1 | TRBV27
TGTGCCAGCAGCTCCACACCTTTGACTAGCGGGGGGTCAAATGAGCAGTTCTTC | CASSSTPLTSGGSNEQFF | TRBJ2-1 | NA | TRBD2 | TRBV7-9
TGTGCCAGCAGTTCATCCTTGACTCTGCCCCAGCATTTT | CASSSSLTLPQHF | TRBJ1-5 | once | NA | TRBV27
TGTGCCAGCAGCCATCCCACAGATACGCAGTATTTT | CASSHPTDTQYF | TRBJ2-3 | NA | NA | TRBV11-2